These T cell receptor beta chains were read from a single sample in a study of human T cells and chemical hapten exposure. TCRdb reanalysed the RACE reads using MiXCR and keeps one entry per CDR3 protein. The repertoire consists of some 400,000 distinct CDR3 sequences, with 5.1% occurring once and the leading ten covering 2.6%. Sequenced here: whole blood, sampled in connection with sensitization to the hapten diphenylcyclopropenone (DPC). Receptors originate from a woman aged 45-59 years with alopecia areata. Some clones in this sample may be carry-over from other donors' samples. CDR3s include the opening cysteine and the closing phenylalanine or tryptophan. The D gene is left open where the match is weak. Rows may omit the clone size; those that give it use once, few, many or a size class.

TRBD1,TRBJ1-5,many,13,TRBV6-2/TRBV6-3,TGTGCCAGCAGTCCCGGGGACAGCCGGGTAGAGCATTTT,CASSPGDSRVEHF
TRBD1,TRBJ1-2,many,13,TRBV28,TGTGCCAGCAGTCTGACAGGGGGCTATGGCTACACCTTC,CASSLTGGYGYTF
-,TRBJ1-1,many,13,TRBV5-1,TGCGCCAGCAGCGCGCGGGGGGGCACTGAAGCTTTCTTT,CASSARGGTEAFF
-,TRBJ2-2,few,13,TRBV6-5,TGTGCCAGCAGTTTTGGGATAACCGGGGAGCTGTTTTTT,CASSFGITGELFF
TRBD2,TRBJ2-4,many,17,TRBV5-1,TGCGCCAGCAGCTCAACCGGGACTAGCGGGCCTGGAGACATTCAGTACTTC,CASSSTGTSGPGDIQYF
-,TRBJ1-1,few,16,TRBV29-1,TGCAGCGTTAAGAGGTCCGTCGATTTACTGAACACTGAAGCTTTCTTT,CSVKRSVDLLNTEAFF
-,TRBJ2-7,few,13,TRBV18,TGTGCCAGCTCACCACGCGGAATTGACGAGCAGTACTTC,CASSPRGIDEQYF
-,TRBJ1-6,-,15,TRBV19,TGTGCCAGTAGTATAACCGGAGAGGCAGGATCACCCCTCCACTTT,CASSITGEAGSPLHF
-,TRBJ2-5,many,15,TRBV24-1,TGTGCCACCAGTGATTCCAACAGGTACCAAGAGACCCAGTACTTC,CATSDSNRYQETQYF
TRBD1,TRBJ2-7,many,16,TRBV28,TGTGCCAGCACCCTTATAAGCGGGACAGGGGTCTACGAGCAGTACTTC,CASTLISGTGVYEQYF
TRBD2,TRBJ2-1,-,15,TRBV20-1,TGCAGTGCTAGAGATCCGGGGGAGGGCCATATTGAGCAGTTCTTC,CSARDPGEGHIEQFF
-,TRBJ2-4,many,13,TRBV29-1,TGCAGCGTTGAAGAGACGGGGTCAGGTATTCAGTACTTC,CSVEETGSGIQYF
-,TRBJ2-5,-,12,TRBV13,TGTGCCAGCAGCTCCGTTCGGGAGACCCAGTACTTC,CASSSVRETQYF
TRBD1,TRBJ2-7,few,17,TRBV6-1,TGTGCCAGCAGTGAAGCCGCCGGGACAGGGGGTTGGAACGAGCAGTACTTC,CASSEAAGTGGWNEQYF
-,TRBJ1-2,few,12,TRBV28,TGTGCCAGCAGTCCCCATAGCGTTGGCTACACCTTC,CASSPHSVGYTF
-,TRBJ1-2,-,12,TRBV14,TGTGCCAGCAGCTCCTACACGGGCGGCTACACCTTC,CASSSYTGGYTF
TRBD1,TRBJ1-1,-,14,TRBV5-4,TGTGCCAGCAGACGGGACAGCGGAGACACTGAAGCTTTCTTT,CASRRDSGDTEAFF
-,TRBJ1-1,few,13,TRBV30,TGTGCCTGGGTACTGGGGTGGGACACTGAAGCTTTCTTT,CAWVLGWDTEAFF
TRBD2,TRBJ2-1,-,17,TRBV5-1,TGCGCCAGCAGCTTGTGGCTAGCGGGGGCCCTCCACGATGAGCAGTTCTTC,CASSLWLAGALHDEQFF
-,TRBJ1-5,many,16,TRBV21-1,TGTGCCAGCAGCAAATGGGCGGGGGGGTTCAATCAGCCCCAGCATTTT,CASSKWAGGFNQPQHF
-,TRBJ1-5,few,12,TRBV20-1,TGCAGTGCTACGGATGGCAATCAGCCCCAGCATTTT,CSATDGNQPQHF
TRBD2,TRBJ2-7,many,15,TRBV9,TGTGCCAGCAGCGTAGCCCGGACTAGCGGGAGCGAGCAGTACTTC,CASSVARTSGSEQYF
-,TRBJ2-6,many,14,TRBV29-1,TGCAGCGTTGAAACAGGGACTGGGGCCAACGTCCTGACTTTC,CSVETGTGANVLTF
-,TRBJ1-2,-,11,TRBV7-2,TGTGCCAGCAGCTCCATCCCAGGCTACACCTTC,CASSSIPGYTF
-,TRBJ2-5,few,14,TRBV9,TGTGCCAGCAGCTCCCGTCGCGGGGCGGAGACCCAGTACTTC,CASSSRRGAETQYF
-,TRBJ2-1,many,13,TRBV18,TGTGCCAGCTCACCACCGGAGGATCGTGAGCAGTTCTTC,CASSPPEDREQFF
-,TRBJ2-7,few,13,TRBV9,TGTGCCAGCAGCTCCACGCAGGGGAGAGAGCAGTACTTC,CASSSTQGREQYF
-,TRBJ1-1,many,14,TRBV6-2/TRBV6-3,TGTGCCAGCAGCTCCAGGGAAACAAACACTGAAGCTTTCTTT,CASSSRETNTEAFF
-,TRBJ2-5,many,11,TRBV7-9,TGTGCCAGCAGCTCGGATTCGACCCAGTACTTC,CASSSDSTQYF
-,TRBJ1-1,-,15,TRBV20-1,TGCAGTGCTAGAGATCTTCGGGGGTTGAACACTGAAGCTTTCTTT,CSARDLRGLNTEAFF
TRBD1,TRBJ2-5,many,14,TRBV20-1,TGCAGTGCTAGGGGACAGGGTGAGAAAGAGACCCAGTACTTC,CSARGQGEKETQYF